This TCR beta chain was sequenced in a study of B cell selection in AIRE deficiency. The trim removed 5 bases at V and 3 bases at J, leaving 8 bases unmatched. Germline V CDR1 and CDR2: SGHNT, YENEEA. The CDR3 covers 16 residues. As for this clone: What it binds is unknown.

The regulatory T cell sort gate was CD4+CD25hiCD127low/negative. In the original processing: Pooled Tregs gave about 5.65x10^4 patient and around 96,000 donor TCRbeta sequences. Assay: immunoSEQ multiplex PCR; the TCRdb copy retains only in-frame clones and omits some. V and J calls and clone size are given by that table; D and trimming were obtained from the DNA. The sample yields tens of thousands of clones, about 93% seen once. General study points: Healthy donors alone shared under 35% of 3,500 to 4,000 Treg sequences; patients alone 8.5% to 10%. With only TCRbeta sequenced, about 37% of shared healthy Treg sequences overlapped Tconv.

The V call is TRBV11-3, the J call TRBJ2-7, with 12 bases fitting TRBD1. Sequencing input: CD4+CD25+ Tregs sorted from PBMCs. The clonotype was recovered from a human donor in good health. The CDR3 protein is CASSRGGTGGVYEQYF. For the CDR3, the DNA is TGTGCCAGCAGCCGCGGGGGGACAGGGGGCGTCTACGAGCAGTACTTC.